This T cell receptor (beta chain) was obtained from a study of cytomegalovirus exposure and HLA in healthy donors. Study-wide results and caveats: Researchers reported from a later analysis that most CMV-associated TCR beta chains appeared HLA-restricted. Specificity of a few CMV-associated chains for CMV antigens was verified in vitro. The authors considered a cluster of highly shared sequence variants likely to be a sequencing artifact. Upon later analysis, TCR association rates were observed to vary by HLA locus, being highest for DRB1 and lowest for HLA-C.

Worth noting for this clone: The target antigen is unknown.

It was with 60 Vbeta and 13 Jbeta primers that the PCR ran. Clones were sequenced by immunoSEQ multiplex PCR, and TCRdb holds only the in-frame ones, with some missing. This table holds 50,000 to 70,000 clones. This CDR3 comprises 13 residues. Germline V gives CDR1 ENHRY, CDR2 SYGVKD. Between the trimmed V and J ends, which lost 3 bases and 4 bases, there was a span of 9 bases. Sequencing was carried out using PBMCs. This clonotype was obtained from a woman under 30 in good health and CMV-seronegative. This chain joins TRBV10-3 and TRBJ1-2; weak D call: TRBD1 (5 bases). DNA of the CDR3: TGTGCCATCAGTGATGGAGGGGCCTATGGCTACACCTTC. Translating gives CAISDGGAYGYTF.